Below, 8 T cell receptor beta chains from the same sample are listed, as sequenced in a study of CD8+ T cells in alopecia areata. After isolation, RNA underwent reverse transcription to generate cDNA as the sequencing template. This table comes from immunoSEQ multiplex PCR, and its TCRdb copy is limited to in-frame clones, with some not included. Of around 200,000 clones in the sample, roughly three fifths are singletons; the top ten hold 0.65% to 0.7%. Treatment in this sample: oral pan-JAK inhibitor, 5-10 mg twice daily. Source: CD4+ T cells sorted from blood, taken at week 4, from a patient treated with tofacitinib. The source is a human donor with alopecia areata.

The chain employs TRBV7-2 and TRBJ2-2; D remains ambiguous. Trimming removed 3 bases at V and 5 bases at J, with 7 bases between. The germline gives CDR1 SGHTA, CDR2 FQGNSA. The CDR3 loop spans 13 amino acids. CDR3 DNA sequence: TGTGCCAGCAGCTTTTCGTTAACCGGGGAGCTGTTTTTT. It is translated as CASSFSLTGELFF.

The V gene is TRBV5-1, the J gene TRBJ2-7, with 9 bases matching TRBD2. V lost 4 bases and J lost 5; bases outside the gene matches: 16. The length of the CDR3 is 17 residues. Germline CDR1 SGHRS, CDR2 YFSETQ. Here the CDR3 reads CASSTGLAIYQRNEQYF. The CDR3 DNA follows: TGCGCCAGCAGCACCGGACTAGCGATCTACCAGAGGAACGAGCAGTACTTC.

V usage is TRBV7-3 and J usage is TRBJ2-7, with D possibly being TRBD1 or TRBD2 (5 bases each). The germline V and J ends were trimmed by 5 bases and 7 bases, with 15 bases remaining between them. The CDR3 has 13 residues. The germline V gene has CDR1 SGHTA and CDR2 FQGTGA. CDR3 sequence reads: CASSPGSKGEQYF. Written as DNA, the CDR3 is TGTGCCAGCAGCCCGGGGTCTAAGGGGGAGCAGTACTTC.

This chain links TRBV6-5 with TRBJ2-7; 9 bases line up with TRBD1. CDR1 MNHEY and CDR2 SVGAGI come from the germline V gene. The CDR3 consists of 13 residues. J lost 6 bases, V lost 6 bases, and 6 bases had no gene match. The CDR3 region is CASRDRGKGEQYF. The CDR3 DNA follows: TGTGCCAGCAGGGACAGGGGTAAGGGCGAGCAGTACTTC.

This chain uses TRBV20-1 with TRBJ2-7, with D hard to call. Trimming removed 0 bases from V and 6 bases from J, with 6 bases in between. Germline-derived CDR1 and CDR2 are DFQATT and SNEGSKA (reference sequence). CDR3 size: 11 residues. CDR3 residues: CSARESIEQYF. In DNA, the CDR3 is TGCAGTGCTAGAGAGTCAATCGAGCAGTACTTC.

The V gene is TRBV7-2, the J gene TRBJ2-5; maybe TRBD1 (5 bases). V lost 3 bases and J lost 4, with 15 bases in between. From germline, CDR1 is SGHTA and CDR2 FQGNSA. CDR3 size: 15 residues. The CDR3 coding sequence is TGTGCCAGCAGCTTCATGGCAGGGCCGGGAGAGACCCAGTACTTC. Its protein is CASSFMAGPGETQYF.

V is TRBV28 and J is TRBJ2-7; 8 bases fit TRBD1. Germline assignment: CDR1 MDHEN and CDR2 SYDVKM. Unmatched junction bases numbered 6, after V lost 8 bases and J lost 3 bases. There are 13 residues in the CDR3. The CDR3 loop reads CASRPTGVYEQYF. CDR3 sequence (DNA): TGTGCCAGCCGTCCGACAGGGGTCTACGAGCAGTACTTC.

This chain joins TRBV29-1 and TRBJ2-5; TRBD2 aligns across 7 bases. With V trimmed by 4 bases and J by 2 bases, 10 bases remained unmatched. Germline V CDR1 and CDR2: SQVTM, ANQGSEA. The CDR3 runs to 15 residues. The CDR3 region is CSVAGASGPQETQYF. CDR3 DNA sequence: TGCAGCGTTGCCGGTGCTAGCGGCCCTCAAGAGACCCAGTACTTC.